The rows below give T cell receptor beta chains drawn from one sample of a study of cytotoxic CD8 clonotypes in ibrutinib-treated CLL. Profiling relied on immunoSEQ multiplex PCR, and the TCRdb table lists in-frame clones only, not all of them. The repertoire consists of over 110,000 clones, with approximately 90% occurring once and the leading ten covering roughly 10%. The specimen was PBMCs, collected after 12 months of ibrutinib treatment. The receptors were gathered from a human donor with chronic lymphocytic leukemia. CDR3s include the opening cysteine and the closing phenylalanine or tryptophan. The order of the fields is V gene, J gene, D gene, CDR3 length, clone size, CDR3 DNA, CDR3 protein. The D gene is left open where the match is weak. Clone size is shown for a subset of rows, as once, few, many or a class of expanded clone.

v_gene: TRBV28; j_gene: TRBJ1-2; d_gene: NA; len: 11; abundance: NA; CDR3nt: TGTGCCAGCAGGGCGAGAGCTGGCTACACCTTC; CDR3aa: CASRARAGYTF
v_gene: TRBV2; j_gene: TRBJ2-1; d_gene: TRBD2; len: 13; abundance: NA; CDR3nt: TGTGCCAGCAGCCCGGGGGGATACAATGAGCAGTTCTTC; CDR3aa: CASSPGGYNEQFF
v_gene: TRBV28; j_gene: TRBJ1-1; d_gene: NA; len: 13; abundance: NA; CDR3nt: TGTGCCAGCAGCATACGCATGAACACTGAAGCTTTCTTT; CDR3aa: CASSIRMNTEAFF
v_gene: TRBV21-1; j_gene: TRBJ2-3; d_gene: NA; len: 17; abundance: NA; CDR3nt: TGTGCCAGCAGCTCAGGGGGGCGGCGGGACGGCACAGATACGCAGTATTTT; CDR3aa: CASSSGGRRDGTDTQYF
v_gene: TRBV6-5; j_gene: TRBJ2-7; d_gene: TRBD1; len: 15; abundance: NA; CDR3nt: TGTGCCAGCAGTTCCCGGACAGGGTTTACCTACGAGCAGTACTTC; CDR3aa: CASSSRTGFTYEQYF
v_gene: TRBV28; j_gene: TRBJ2-5; d_gene: TRBD1; len: 15; abundance: NA; CDR3nt: TGTGCCAGCAGCAAGACAGGGGACGGTGTAGAGACCCAGTACTTC; CDR3aa: CASSKTGDGVETQYF
v_gene: TRBV6-5; j_gene: TRBJ2-7; d_gene: NA; len: 11; abundance: NA; CDR3nt: TGTGCCAGCATACAGGGTTACGAGCAGTACTTC; CDR3aa: CASIQGYEQYF
v_gene: TRBV11-3; j_gene: TRBJ2-5; d_gene: NA; len: 15; abundance: NA; CDR3nt: TGTGCCAGCAGTCTGGGAGCCACCCCCCAAGAGACCCAGTACTTC; CDR3aa: CASSLGATPQETQYF
v_gene: TRBV5-3; j_gene: TRBJ2-7; d_gene: NA; len: 15; abundance: NA; CDR3nt: TGTGCCAGAAGCCACACCCCGGGACCAGCCTACGAGCAGTACTTC; CDR3aa: CARSHTPGPAYEQYF
v_gene: TRBV27; j_gene: TRBJ2-7; d_gene: NA; len: 14; abundance: NA; CDR3nt: TGTGCCAGCAGACTAACGTTTGGGGGGTACGAGCAGTACTTC; CDR3aa: CASRLTFGGYEQYF
v_gene: TRBV6-5; j_gene: TRBJ1-1; d_gene: NA; len: 11; abundance: NA; CDR3nt: TGTGCCAGCCAACGGAACACTGAAGCTTTCTTT; CDR3aa: CASQRNTEAFF
v_gene: TRBV18; j_gene: TRBJ2-2; d_gene: TRBD2; len: 16; abundance: NA; CDR3nt: TGTGCCAGCTCACCAGTCCTAGCGGGAGCAGGCGGGGAGCTGTTTTTT; CDR3aa: CASSPVLAGAGGELFF
v_gene: TRBV10-3; j_gene: TRBJ1-2; d_gene: NA; len: 12; abundance: NA; CDR3nt: TGTGCCACCGACTCTGGAAACTATGGCTACACCTTC; CDR3aa: CATDSGNYGYTF
v_gene: TRBV9; j_gene: TRBJ1-2; d_gene: NA; len: 16; abundance: NA; CDR3nt: TGTGCCAGCAGCGTAGGACTGGCGGAACAGGCAGGTGGCTACACCTTC; CDR3aa: CASSVGLAEQAGGYTF
v_gene: TRBV27; j_gene: TRBJ1-1; d_gene: NA; len: 15; abundance: once; CDR3nt: TGTGCCAGCAGCCCTGGGTGGGGTGTGGATACTGAAGCTTTCTTT; CDR3aa: CASSPGWGVDTEAFF
v_gene: TRBV27; j_gene: TRBJ2-3; d_gene: NA; len: 15; abundance: NA; CDR3nt: TGTGCCAGCAGGACGGTCACCAGGAGTGCAGATACGCAGTATTTT; CDR3aa: CASRTVTRSADTQYF
v_gene: TRBV7-8; j_gene: TRBJ1-4; d_gene: NA; len: 16; abundance: NA; CDR3nt: TGTGCCAGCAGCAAGGACCGAGGTCCTTATAATGAAAAACTGTTTTTT; CDR3aa: CASSKDRGPYNEKLFF
v_gene: TRBV15; j_gene: TRBJ1-5; d_gene: TRBD1; len: 16; abundance: NA; CDR3nt: TGTGCCACCAGCAGAGTCCTAACAGGGGTTCGCCAGCCCCAGCATTTT; CDR3aa: CATSRVLTGVRQPQHF
v_gene: TRBV7-2; j_gene: TRBJ2-7; d_gene: NA; len: 16; abundance: NA; CDR3nt: TGTGCCAGCAGCTTAGCGCTGAGGGGAGAGTCCTACGAGCAGTACTTC; CDR3aa: CASSLALRGESYEQYF
v_gene: TRBV7-9; j_gene: TRBJ2-7; d_gene: TRBD2; len: 15; abundance: once; CDR3nt: TGTGCCAGCAGCCAGCCTAGCGGTACTTACTACGAGCAGTACTTC; CDR3aa: CASSQPSGTYYEQYF
v_gene: TRBV5-1; j_gene: TRBJ2-3; d_gene: TRBD1; len: 15; abundance: NA; CDR3nt: TGCGCCAGCAGCCTCCGGGACAGGGGACCAGATACGCAGTATTTT; CDR3aa: CASSLRDRGPDTQYF
v_gene: TRBV11-1; j_gene: TRBJ2-7; d_gene: TRBD2; len: 16; abundance: NA; CDR3nt: TGTGCCAGCAGCGGAACTTGGAGCGGGAACTCCTACGAGCAGTACTTC; CDR3aa: CASSGTWSGNSYEQYF
v_gene: TRBV11-3; j_gene: TRBJ2-1; d_gene: TRBD1; len: 15; abundance: NA; CDR3nt: TGTGCCAGCAGCTTACGGGCCGGGACAGAGGATGAGCAGTTCTTC; CDR3aa: CASSLRAGTEDEQFF
v_gene: TRBV2; j_gene: TRBJ1-5; d_gene: NA; len: 15; abundance: NA; CDR3nt: TGTGCCAGCAGTGTGGACAGTTATAGCAATCAGCCCCAGCATTTT; CDR3aa: CASSVDSYSNQPQHF
v_gene: TRBV6-1; j_gene: TRBJ2-3; d_gene: NA; len: 14; abundance: NA; CDR3nt: TGTGCCAGCACCCGGATCGTCGGCACAGATACGCAGTATTTT; CDR3aa: CASTRIVGTDTQYF
v_gene: TRBV29-1; j_gene: TRBJ2-7; d_gene: NA; len: 12; abundance: NA; CDR3nt: TGCAGCGTATGGGATAGACGCTACGAGCAGTACTTC; CDR3aa: CSVWDRRYEQYF
v_gene: TRBV7-3; j_gene: TRBJ2-2; d_gene: NA; len: 17; abundance: NA; CDR3nt: TGTGCCAGCAGCCCCACCGTGGAGGATCTGAACACCGGGGAGCTGTTTTTT; CDR3aa: CASSPTVEDLNTGELFF
v_gene: TRBV9; j_gene: TRBJ2-7; d_gene: TRBD1; len: 14; abundance: NA; CDR3nt: TGTGCCAGCACGACAGGGTCTGGCTCCTACGAGCAGTACTTC; CDR3aa: CASTTGSGSYEQYF
v_gene: TRBV28; j_gene: TRBJ2-1; d_gene: TRBD2; len: 15; abundance: NA; CDR3nt: TGTGCCAGCAGTTTAATCCCTAGCGGGAACAATGAGCAGTTCTTC; CDR3aa: CASSLIPSGNNEQFF
v_gene: TRBV5-8; j_gene: TRBJ2-7; d_gene: NA; len: 13; abundance: NA; CDR3nt: TGTGCCAGCAGTTTTCAACTCTCCTACGAGCAGTACTTC; CDR3aa: CASSFQLSYEQYF
v_gene: TRBV11-1; j_gene: TRBJ2-7; d_gene: NA; len: 10; abundance: NA; CDR3nt: TGTGCCAGCGAGTCCTACGAGCAGTACTTC; CDR3aa: CASESYEQYF
v_gene: TRBV2; j_gene: TRBJ2-1; d_gene: NA; len: 14; abundance: once; CDR3nt: TGTGCCAGCAGGGTGGAGGCTTCCTACAATGAGCAGTTCTTC; CDR3aa: CASRVEASYNEQFF
v_gene: TRBV18; j_gene: TRBJ2-5; d_gene: TRBD1; len: 14; abundance: NA; CDR3nt: TGTGCCAGCTCACCTATGACAGGGACGGAGACCCAGTACTTC; CDR3aa: CASSPMTGTETQYF
v_gene: TRBV20-1; j_gene: TRBJ1-5; d_gene: NA; len: 11; abundance: NA; CDR3nt: TGCAGTGCCGGCCACAATCAGCCCCAGCATTTT; CDR3aa: CSAGHNQPQHF
v_gene: TRBV6-5; j_gene: TRBJ1-3; d_gene: TRBD1; len: 16; abundance: NA; CDR3nt: TGTGCCAGCAGTTACACCGGACAGGGGCGAGGAAACACCATATATTTT; CDR3aa: CASSYTGQGRGNTIYF
v_gene: TRBV11-2; j_gene: TRBJ2-7; d_gene: TRBD2; len: 15; abundance: NA; CDR3nt: TGTGCCAGCAGCTTGTTACTGGCGGGGGGGTACGAGCAGTACTTC; CDR3aa: CASSLLLAGGYEQYF
v_gene: TRBV7-9; j_gene: TRBJ2-3; d_gene: NA; len: 14; abundance: NA; CDR3nt: TGTGCCAGCAGCCCCTCGGACAGCTCAGATACGCAGTATTTT; CDR3aa: CASSPSDSSDTQYF
v_gene: TRBV20-1; j_gene: TRBJ2-7; d_gene: NA; len: 11; abundance: NA; CDR3nt: TGCAGTGCTAGGGGATCGAACGAGCAGTACTTC; CDR3aa: CSARGSNEQYF
v_gene: TRBV29-1; j_gene: TRBJ2-7; d_gene: TRBD1; len: 14; abundance: NA; CDR3nt: TGCAGCGTTGTTTGGACAGGGGCAGGCTACGAGCAGTACTTC; CDR3aa: CSVVWTGAGYEQYF
v_gene: TRBV7-9; j_gene: TRBJ1-1; d_gene: NA; len: 13; abundance: NA; CDR3nt: TGTGCCAGCAGCCCTCGGAGGGACACTGAAGCTTTCTTT; CDR3aa: CASSPRRDTEAFF
v_gene: TRBV11-1; j_gene: TRBJ2-5; d_gene: NA; len: 14; abundance: NA; CDR3nt: TGTGCCAGCAGCTTTCCGGGAAACCAAGAGACCCAGTACTTC; CDR3aa: CASSFPGNQETQYF
v_gene: TRBV19; j_gene: TRBJ2-6; d_gene: TRBD1; len: 18; abundance: NA; CDR3nt: TGTGCCAGTAGTAACTTTGACAGGGGCTCTTCTGGGGCCAACGTCCTGACTTTC; CDR3aa: CASSNFDRGSSGANVLTF
v_gene: TRBV5-4; j_gene: TRBJ2-7; d_gene: NA; len: 12; abundance: once; CDR3nt: TGTGCCAGCAGCGTCGGCCCCTACGAGCAGTACTTC; CDR3aa: CASSVGPYEQYF
v_gene: TRBV29-1; j_gene: TRBJ2-2; d_gene: TRBD2; len: 18; abundance: NA; CDR3nt: TGCAGCGTTGAAGGGTCAGTCCGGGCGGGAGCGGGCACCGGGGAGCTGTTTTTT; CDR3aa: CSVEGSVRAGAGTGELFF
v_gene: TRBV19; j_gene: TRBJ1-1; d_gene: NA; len: 13; abundance: NA; CDR3nt: TGTGCCAGTAATCCACGGGAGAACACTGAAGCTTTCTTT; CDR3aa: CASNPRENTEAFF
v_gene: TRBV6-5; j_gene: TRBJ2-5; d_gene: NA; len: 14; abundance: NA; CDR3nt: TGTGCCAGCAGTTACAATCAGGGGGGAGAGACCCAGTACTTC; CDR3aa: CASSYNQGGETQYF
v_gene: TRBV11-2; j_gene: TRBJ2-7; d_gene: NA; len: 13; abundance: NA; CDR3nt: TGTGCCAGCAGCTTCGTCGGTTCGGGCGAGCAGTACTTC; CDR3aa: CASSFVGSGEQYF
v_gene: TRBV29-1; j_gene: TRBJ2-2; d_gene: NA; len: 16; abundance: NA; CDR3nt: TGCAGCGTTGAACCCCTACGTGAGGGGACCGGCGGGGAGCTGTTTTTT; CDR3aa: CSVEPLREGTGGELFF